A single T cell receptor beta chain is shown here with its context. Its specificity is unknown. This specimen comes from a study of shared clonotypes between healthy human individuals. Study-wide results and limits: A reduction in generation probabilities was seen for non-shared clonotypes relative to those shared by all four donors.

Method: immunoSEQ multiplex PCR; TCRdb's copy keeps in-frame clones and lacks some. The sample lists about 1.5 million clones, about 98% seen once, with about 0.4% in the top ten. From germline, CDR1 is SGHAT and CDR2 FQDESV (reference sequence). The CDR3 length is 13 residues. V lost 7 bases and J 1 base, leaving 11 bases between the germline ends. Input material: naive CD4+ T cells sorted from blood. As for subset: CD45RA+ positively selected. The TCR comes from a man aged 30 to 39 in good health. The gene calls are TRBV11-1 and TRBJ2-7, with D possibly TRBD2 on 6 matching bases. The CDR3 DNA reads TGTGCCAGCACTCGCGGGACGTCCTACGAGCAGTACTTC. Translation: CASTRGTSYEQYF.